This TCR beta chain came from a study of blood T cell repertoires in COVID-19. Study overall: Sites across the United States, Italy and Spain contributed samples from acute and convalescent COVID-19.

How the authors handled the data: For nucleated cells, counts were estimated from reference gene primer amplification. Assay used: immunoSEQ multiplex PCR; TCRdb lists only in-frame clones, some missing. From that table come the V and J calls and clone size; the DNA was used to work out D and trimming. The sample lists 130,000 to 150,000 clones; around 84% were seen once. CDR1 is SGHVS, CDR2 FNYEAQ, per germline. CDR3 length: 14 residues. Trimming pared 4 bases from V and 3 bases from J, leaving 12 bases between. Source material: peripheral blood. The J gene is TRBJ1-1, the V gene TRBV7-6, with D tentatively TRBD1 (6 bases). The source of this sequence is a woman aged 45 to 65 with acute or convalescent COVID-19. In nucleotides, the CDR3 is TGTGCCAGCAGCTCTCAACCAGGGGACACTGAAGCTTTCTTT. This translates into CASSSQPGDTEAFF.